These 21 T cell receptor beta chains were sequenced from one sample in a study of blood T cell repertoires in COVID-19. Using immunoSEQ multiplex PCR, the repertoire was profiled, and TCRdb retains in-frame clones only, with some absent. The data show about 410,000 clones, just under 90% seen once. Sequenced input: PBMCs or T cells enriched from blood (not recorded which). The receptors shown here come from a woman aged 25 to 39 who had recovered from COVID-19.

V and J are TRBV7-6 and TRBJ2-1; D is unresolved. Trimming took off 1 base at V and 7 bases at J, with 5 bases between the two ends. This CDR3 contains 12 residues. Germline loops: CDR1 SGHVS, CDR2 FNYEAQ. The CDR3 DNA reads TGTGCCAGCAGCTTAGTAGTAAATGAGCAGTTCTTC. It translates to CASSLVVNEQFF.

The chain carries TRBV7-6 and TRBJ2-7; 13 nucleotides match TRBD2. Trimming took 4 bases from V and 4 from J; bases not matched to a gene: 10. The CDR3 is made up of 17 amino acids. From germline, CDR1 is SGHVS and CDR2 FNYEAQ. DNA of the CDR3: TGTGCCAGCAGCTCCTTAAGACTAGCGGGGGGTAATTACGAGCAGTACTTC. Amino acids: CASSSLRLAGGNYEQYF.

This clone has just one count. The chain uses TRBV18 and TRBJ1-2; D perhaps matches TRBD1 (5 bases). CDR1 is KGHSH, CDR2 LQKENI, per germline. CDR3 length: 11 amino acids. The ends were cut back, 5 bases at V and 13 bases at J, with 14 bases in the middle. Written as DNA, the CDR3 is TGTGCCAGCTCAACGGGGACTGGAGCCACCTTC. Protein product: CASSTGTGATF. Based on the CDR3 plus reference TRBV18 and TRBJ1-2, the full variable domain is NAGVMQNPRHLVRRRGQEARLRCSPMKGHSHVYWYRQLPEEGLKFMVYLQKENIIDESGMPKERFSAEFPKEGPSILRIQQVVRGDSAAYFCASSTGTGATFGSGTRLTVV.

The chain has TRBV3-1 (or the pseudogene TRBV3-2) and TRBJ1-5; maybe TRBD1 (6 bases). Trimming removed 0 bases from V and 1 base from J, with 10 bases in between. CDR1 is LGHDT and CDR2 is YNNKEL in the germline V gene (reference sequence). The CDR3 has 16 amino acids. CDR3 in DNA: TGTGCCAGCAGCCAAGAGGGGGCAGGGAGCAATCAGCCCCAGCATTTT. Its protein product is CASSQEGAGSNQPQHF.

This rearrangement joins TRBV25-1 to TRBJ2-3; D gene uncertain. V dropped 8 bases and J dropped 0 bases, with 9 bases sitting between them. This CDR3 comprises 13 residues. Germline loops: CDR1 MGHDK, CDR2 SYGVNS. The CDR3 coding sequence is TGTGCCAGCGACGGGTCTAGCACAGATACGCAGTATTTT. Its protein is CASDGSSTDTQYF. Based on the CDR3 plus reference TRBV25-1 and TRBJ2-3, the full variable domain is EADIYQTPRYLVIGTGKKITLECSQTMGHDKMYWYQQDPGMELHLIHYSYGVNSTEKGDLSSESTVSRIRTEHFPLTLESARPSHTSQYLCASDGSSTDTQYFGPGTRLTVL.

J is TRBJ2-3 and V is TRBV7-8; 10 bases match TRBD1. The CDR3 loop spans 13 amino acids. V lost 10 bases, J lost 3 bases, and 4 bases stayed unmatched. Per germline, CDR1 SGHVS and CDR2 FQNEAQ. The CDR3 sequence is CATRDRGTDTQYF. In DNA, the CDR3 is TGTGCCACCAGGGACAGGGGTACAGATACGCAGTATTTT.

The chain recombines TRBV15 with TRBJ1-2; possible D gene TRBD1, 5 bases. Germline V gene sequence: CDR1 LNHNV, CDR2 YYDKDF (reference sequence). This CDR3 has 12 residues. V shed 4 bases and J shed 7 bases, with 10 bases lying between them. The CDR3, as DNA: TGTGCCACCAGCAAAGGGGAAATTGGCTACACCTTC. It specifies CATSKGEIGYTF.

The chain uses TRBV23-1 and TRBJ1-1; TRBD1 matches 7 bases. TRBV23-1 is reported as an ORF; its role is uncertain. The V and J ends lost 2 bases and 5 bases, in that order; junction bases with no gene match: 5. The length of the CDR3 is 14 residues. The CDR3 bases are TGCGCCAGCAGTCAAAGGGACAGCCGGACTGAAGCTTTCTTT. This sequence encodes CASSQRDSRTEAFF.

This clone was observed once. This chain uses TRBV18 with TRBJ2-7; D may be TRBD2 (5 bases). The CDR3 totals 16 residues. CDR1 KGHSH and CDR2 LQKENI come from the germline V gene. The V gene lost 3 bases and the J gene lost 0 bases, with 15 bases spanning the gap. The CDR3 sequence is CASSPSDGVASYEQYF. DNA for the CDR3: TGTGCCAGCTCACCTTCGGACGGGGTAGCCTCCTACGAGCAGTACTTC. Based on the CDR3 plus reference TRBV18 and TRBJ2-7, the full variable domain is NAGVMQNPRHLVRRRGQEARLRCSPMKGHSHVYWYRQLPEEGLKFMVYLQKENIIDESGMPKERFSAEFPKEGPSILRIQQVVRGDSAAYFCASSPSDGVASYEQYFGPGTRLTVT.

The rearrangement uses TRBV5-6 and TRBJ2-2, with 13 nucleotides matching TRBD2. The CDR3 extends over 18 amino acids. V lost 5 bases and J lost 4; bases outside the gene matches: 11. CDR1 is SGHDT, CDR2 YYEEEE, per germline. Here the CDR3 reads CASSLLGLAGVGTGELFF. The DNA for the CDR3 is TGTGCCAGCAGTCTACTCGGACTAGCGGGAGTCGGCACCGGGGAGCTGTTTTTT.

This chain joins TRBV2 and TRBJ2-7, with TRBD1 matching over 7 bases. This CDR3 comprises 14 residues. The trim removed 8 bases at V and 2 bases at J, leaving 9 bases unmatched. The germline gives CDR1 SNHLY, CDR2 FYNNEI. The CDR3 protein is CASYSRTGPYEQYF. DNA of the CDR3: TGTGCCAGCTACTCCCGGACAGGCCCCTACGAGCAGTACTTC.

This chain connects TRBV12-3 or TRBV12-4 to TRBJ1-5, with a tentative D call TRBD1 (5 bases). The CDR3 is 13 residues long. With 5 bases removed from V and 3 bases from J, the gap between germline ends came to 8 bases. The CDR3 reads CASSQGDNQPQHF. As DNA, the CDR3 is TGTGCCAGCAGTCAGGGTGACAATCAGCCCCAGCATTTT.

V gene TRBV2 combines with J gene TRBJ1-4; the D is unclear. CDR1 and CDR2 from the germline V gene are SNHLY and FYNNEI. Trimming shortened V by 6 bases and J by 8 bases, and 10 bases separated the two germline ends. This CDR3 has 12 residues. The CDR3 region is CASREIEEKLFF. The CDR3 DNA reads TGTGCCAGCAGAGAAATAGAAGAAAAACTGTTTTTT.

The CDR3 sequence: CASSSPGPLHF. CDR3 nucleotides: TGTGCCAGCAGTTCCCCCGGGCCCCTCCACTTT. This chain connects TRBV12-3 or TRBV12-4 to TRBJ1-6, with unresolved D. The V end lost 4 bases, the J end lost 13 bases, and 8 bases lay between the germline ends. CDR3 size: 11 residues.

The chain employs TRBV7-2 and TRBJ2-1, with 7 bases lining up with TRBD2. CDR1 is SGHTA, CDR2 FQGNSA, per germline. Unmatched junction bases numbered 7, after V lost 1 base and J lost 1 base. CDR3 size: 17 residues. DNA of the CDR3: TGTGCCAGCAGCTTAGAGCCAGCGGGGTTATCCTACAATGAGCAGTTCTTC. This sequence encodes CASSLEPAGLSYNEQFF.

As regards this clone: Relative to the germline gene, one junction end is altered; a read error may explain this. V and J are TRBV12-3 or TRBV12-4 and TRBJ1-2; D call uncertain. The CDR3 spans 10 residues. The CDR3 spells CASSFPGFAF. CDR3 sequence (DNA): TGTGCCAGCAGTTTTCCGGGGTTCGCCTTC.

This chain uses TRBV13 with TRBJ1-4; TRBD1 aligns across 9 bases. The CDR3 consists of 15 residues. Germline lookup yields CDR1 PRHDT and CDR2 FYEKMQ (reference sequence). Losses at the gene ends were 5 bases for V and 9 bases for J; bases not matched to a gene: 10. CDR3 loop: CASSTPGQGAKKLFF. Written as DNA, the CDR3 is TGTGCCAGCAGCACCCCGGGACAGGGTGCAAAAAAACTGTTTTTT.

The chain couples TRBV7-6 to TRBJ2-7; 11 nucleotides agree with TRBD1. V dropped 6 bases and J dropped 7; count of bases not matched to a gene: 8. The CDR3 extends over 14 amino acids. Germline V CDR1 and CDR2: SGHVS, FNYEAQ. Here the CDR3 DNA reads TGTGCCAGCAGTTTCGGACAGGGGGCGGAGGAGCAGTACTTC. Encoded protein: CASSFGQGAEEQYF.

A few counts support this clone. This chain links TRBV2 with TRBJ1-6; 8 nucleotides agree with TRBD1. After removal of 6 bases from V and 9 bases from J, the junction contained 7 bases not matched to a gene. The CDR3 extends over 14 amino acids. Germline CDR1 and CDR2: SNHLY and FYNNEI. CDR3 nucleotides: TGTGCCAGCAGGACAGGGGCCAGGGGTTCACCCCTCCACTTT. Residues: CASRTGARGSPLHF.

This chain joins TRBV11-2 and TRBJ1-6; D is possibly TRBD1 (5 bases). The germline V and J ends were trimmed by 1 base and 7 bases, with 20 bases remaining between them. Germline loops: CDR1 SGHAT, CDR2 FQNNGV. This CDR3 has 18 amino acids. CDR3: CASSLGPGTGSWNSPLHF. DNA for the CDR3: TGTGCCAGCAGCTTAGGGCCGGGGACCGGGAGTTGGAATTCACCCCTCCACTTT.

The chain carries TRBV6-5 and TRBJ2-3; 10 nucleotides match TRBD1. V shed 7 bases, J shed 2 bases, and the junction held 6 bases outside the gene matches. The CDR3 loop spans 15 amino acids. The germline V gene has CDR1 MNHEY and CDR2 SVGAGI. The CDR3 bases are TGTGCCAGCAATATCGGGACAGGGGCCACAGATACGCAGTATTTT. It codes for CASNIGTGATDTQYF.